This paragraph covers one TCR beta chain sequence. The target antigen is unknown. The sample originates from a study of T-cell reconstitution after alpha-beta-depleted transplantation in children. Study observations and caveats: At the one-year point after transplant, T-cell counts and TCRbeta diversity were found to come mostly from T cells that had been newly produced. Elevated TCRbeta diversity at day 60 was traced, in some patients, to surviving recipient T cells and thymic progenitors.

Construction of the TCRbeta library involved unique molecular identifiers. TCRdb re-analysed the PCR reads in MiXCR, keeping a single row per CDR3 protein. The sample lists 700,000 to 950,000 distinct CDR3 sequences; 15% to 20% were seen once. This sample comprised PBMCs, mostly from graft donor cells, obtained 360 days after TCRalphabeta/CD19-depleted stem cell transplant. The clonotype comes from a male patient younger than 18 who had a stem cell transplant for acute lymphoblastic leukemia, so the T cells may come from the graft donor.

The CDR3 coding sequence is TGTGCCAGCAGCTTGGTACAAGCGGGAGTAGGTTACAATGAGCAGTTCTTC. Translation gives CASSLVQAGVGYNEQFF. The rearrangement uses TRBV5-6 and TRBJ2-1, with TRBD2 matching over 8 bases. This CDR3 region has 17 residues. Germline values: CDR1 SGHDT, CDR2 YYEEEE. The trim removed 0 bases at V and 4 bases at J, leaving 9 bases unmatched.